This entry lists 18 T cell receptor beta chains sequenced from one sample in a study of blood T cell repertoires in COVID-19 (dated by TCRdb to the early 2020s). The library relied on the immunoSEQ multiplex PCR assay. TCRdb holds this immuneACCESS table with in-frame rearrangements only. Some clones are missing; in checked studies, unresolved V genes explain under half, and the rest has no known cause. For this sample there are hundreds of thousands of clones; 90% to 95% appear just once. The top ten clonotypes cover about 3.5% of the sample. Sequenced material: peripheral blood. The receptors come from a woman between 18 and 30 years old who had recovered from COVID-19.

This clone has more than one count but fewer than ten. The V and J genes are TRBV27 and TRBJ1-2; 11 nucleotides align to TRBD1. Germline lookup yields CDR1 MNHEY and CDR2 SMNVEV (reference sequence). V shed 5 bases, J shed 7 bases, and the junction held 9 bases outside the gene matches. The CDR3 spans 15 residues. The CDR3 region has the DNA TGTGCCAGCAGTCTCCTCGGACAGGGGGCTGGTGGCTACACCTTC. Translating gives CASSLLGQGAGGYTF.

V is TRBV10-3 and J is TRBJ1-3; D unresolved. Germline lookup yields CDR1 ENHRY and CDR2 SYGVKD. Trimming cost V 8 bases and J 2 bases, with 10 bases left between them. The CDR3 is made up of 13 amino acids. The CDR3 DNA follows: TGTGCCATCCAAGGAGGGACTGGAAACACCATATATTTT. Its protein is CAIQGGTGNTIYF.

The genes are TRBV2 and TRBJ1-4, with D maybe TRBD1 (5 bases). The CDR3 contains 15 residues. V lost 5 bases and J 8 bases, leaving 18 bases between the germline ends. CDR1 and CDR2 from the germline V gene are SNHLY and FYNNEI. The CDR3 nucleotides are TGTGCCAGCAGTAGGACCGGGACGGAGGGGGAAAAACTGTTTTTT. This sequence encodes CASSRTGTEGEKLFF.

J is TRBJ1-3 and V is TRBV27; D gene uncertain. Trimming removed 7 bases at V and 0 bases at J, with 10 bases between. There are 14 residues in the CDR3. CDR1 and CDR2 from the germline V gene are MNHEY and SMNVEV (reference sequence). The CDR3 loop reads CASMGANSGNTIYF. The CDR3 DNA is TGTGCCAGCATGGGCGCGAACTCTGGAAACACCATATATTTT.

This sequence joins TRBV30 and TRBJ1-2, with TRBD1 identical over 8 bases. Germline CDR1 is GTSNPN and CDR2 is SVGIG (reference sequence). The CDR3 contains 17 residues. Trimming at V came to 2 bases and at J to 1 base, leaving 12 bases not matched to a gene. CDR3 DNA: TGTGCCTGGAGTTCCGGGACAGGTCCAGCTAATAACTATGGCTACACCTTC. This sequence encodes CAWSSGTGPANNYGYTF.

CDR3 in amino acids: CASSLWGNSGRNTGELFF. The CDR3, as DNA: TGCGCCAGCAGCTTGTGGGGCAATAGCGGGAGAAACACCGGGGAGCTGTTTTTT. This chain connects TRBV5-1 to TRBJ2-2; 9 bases align to TRBD2. Germline loops: CDR1 SGHRS, CDR2 YFSETQ. This CDR3 is built from 18 residues. V gave up 1 base and J gave up 2 bases; unmatched junction bases: 9.

The J gene is TRBJ2-2, the V gene TRBV14; D is unclear. Between the trimmed V and J ends, which lost 4 bases and 7 bases, there was a span of 10 bases. CDR3 size: 13 residues. Per germline, CDR1 SGHDN and CDR2 FVKESK. This CDR3 reads CASSRAHLGELFF. The CDR3 DNA reads as TGTGCCAGCAGCCGGGCCCACCTCGGGGAGCTGTTTTTT.

This chain links TRBV5-6 with TRBJ2-5, with D perhaps matching TRBD1 (6 bases). Germline assignment: CDR1 SGHDT and CDR2 YYEEEE. This CDR3 comprises 14 residues. Trimming stripped 4 bases from V and 2 bases from J, with 12 bases between. In nucleotides, the CDR3 is TGTGCCAGCAGCCTATTTGACAGGCAAGAGACCCAGTACTTC. It yields the protein CASSLFDRQETQYF.

The J gene is TRBJ2-7, the V gene TRBV6-2 or TRBV6-3, with 15 bases aligning to TRBD2. The CDR3 loop spans 19 amino acids. CDR1 is MNHEY and CDR2 is SVGEGT in the germline V gene. The trim removed 2 bases at V and 6 bases at J, leaving 14 bases unmatched. The CDR3 nucleotides read TGTGCCAGCAGTTACCTCAGGACTAGCGGGAGGGACGGGGCAAGCGAGCAGTACGTC. This gives the protein CASSYLRTSGRDGASEQYV.

The J gene is TRBJ1-2, the V gene TRBV11-3; 9 bases are shared with TRBD1. The CDR3 extends over 17 amino acids. J was trimmed by 5 bases and V by 4 bases; bases with no gene match: 14. Per the germline V gene, CDR1 is SGHNT and CDR2 is YENEEA. CDR3 loop: CASSSRIQGAIGYGYTF. DNA of the CDR3: TGTGCCAGCAGCTCCCGGATACAGGGGGCGATTGGGTATGGCTACACCTTC. The complete variable domain, with remaining parts taken from reference TRBV11-3 and TRBJ1-2, reads EAGVVQSPRYKIIEKKQPVAFWCNPISGHNTLYWYLQNLGQGPELLIRYENEEAVDDSQLPKDRFSAERLKGVDSTLKIQPAELGDSAVYLCASSSRIQGAIGYGYTFGSGTRLTVV.

This clone occurred once. This rearrangement joins TRBV3-1 (or the pseudogene TRBV3-2) to TRBJ2-1, with 10 bases lining up with TRBD1. The CDR3 is 15 residues long. Germline V gene data show CDR1 as LGHDT and CDR2 as YNNKEL (reference sequence). Trimming removed 4 bases from V and 2 bases from J; junction bases left unmatched: 2. The CDR3 DNA reads as TGTGCCAGCAGCCGACAGGGGGCCCCCTACAATGAGCAGTTCTTC. Translated: CASSRQGAPYNEQFF.

This sequence joins TRBV6-6 and TRBJ1-2, with D unclear. This CDR3 comprises 11 residues. V was cut by 2 bases and J by 7 bases, with 5 bases left in between. The germline V gene encodes CDR1 MNHNY and CDR2 SVGAGI (reference sequence). CDR3 in amino acids: CASSYRSGYTF. The CDR3 DNA reads as TGTGCCAGCAGTTACCGGAGTGGCTACACCTTC.

This chain joins TRBV30 and TRBJ2-1, with 7 nucleotides matching TRBD2. The junction had 4 bases not matched to a gene; V was cut back by 0 bases and J by 8 bases. The CDR3 has 13 residues. Germline CDR1 is GTSNPN and CDR2 is SVGIG (reference sequence). CDR3 nucleotide sequence: TGTGCCTGGAGTGTCTTTAGCGGGCATGAGCAGTTCTTC. Protein sequence: CAWSVFSGHEQFF.

This clone was counted a single time. The J gene is TRBJ2-5, the V gene TRBV7-6, with TRBD2 as a possible D gene (7 bases). The germline V gene has CDR1 SGHVS and CDR2 FNYEAQ. The V end was cut by 5 bases, the J end by 5 bases, with 30 bases between. The CDR3 totals 19 residues. The CDR3 DNA reads as TGTGCCAGCAGCCGAGGGAGGGGGGGGCAACTCATTCCGCCGGAGACCCAGTACTTC. It codes for CASSRGRGGQLIPPETQYF.

The genes are TRBV25-1 and TRBJ2-5; 7 positions agree with TRBD1. The V and J ends lost 4 bases and 4 bases, in that order; junction bases with no gene match: 6. Germline CDR1 is MGHDK and CDR2 is SYGVNS. The CDR3 has 14 amino acids. The CDR3 is CASSVPGGRETQYF. The CDR3 DNA follows: TGTGCCAGCAGTGTTCCAGGGGGTAGAGAGACCCAGTACTTC.

The rearrangement uses TRBV3-1 (or the pseudogene TRBV3-2) and TRBJ1-1; D possibly corresponds to TRBD1 (5 bases). CDR1 and CDR2 from the germline V gene are LGHDT and YNNKEL (reference sequence). The CDR3 consists of 14 residues. Trimming removed 10 bases from V and 2 bases from J, with 17 bases in between. The CDR3 loop is CATNPGGLNTEAFF. DNA for the CDR3: TGTGCCACCAACCCCGGGGGACTAAACACTGAAGCTTTCTTT.

The rearrangement links TRBV18 to TRBJ2-1, with 10 bases identical to TRBD1. Trimming cost V 9 bases and J 9 bases; bases outside gene matches: 14. CDR3 length equals 15 residues. In germline, CDR1 is KGHSH, CDR2 LQKENI. This chain's CDR3 is CARKYRDRGAGEQFF. CDR3 nucleotide sequence: TGTGCCAGGAAATACCGGGACAGGGGAGCAGGTGAGCAGTTCTTC.

This chain connects TRBV19 to TRBJ2-5; 7 bases line up with TRBD1. The CDR3 totals 14 residues. Germline CDR1 and CDR2: LNHDA and SQIVND (reference sequence). V lost 2 bases, J lost 5 bases, and 5 bases stayed unmatched. CDR3 nucleotides: TGTGCCAGTAGTATAAGGACAGGTTCGGAGACCCAGTACTTC. It codes for CASSIRTGSETQYF.